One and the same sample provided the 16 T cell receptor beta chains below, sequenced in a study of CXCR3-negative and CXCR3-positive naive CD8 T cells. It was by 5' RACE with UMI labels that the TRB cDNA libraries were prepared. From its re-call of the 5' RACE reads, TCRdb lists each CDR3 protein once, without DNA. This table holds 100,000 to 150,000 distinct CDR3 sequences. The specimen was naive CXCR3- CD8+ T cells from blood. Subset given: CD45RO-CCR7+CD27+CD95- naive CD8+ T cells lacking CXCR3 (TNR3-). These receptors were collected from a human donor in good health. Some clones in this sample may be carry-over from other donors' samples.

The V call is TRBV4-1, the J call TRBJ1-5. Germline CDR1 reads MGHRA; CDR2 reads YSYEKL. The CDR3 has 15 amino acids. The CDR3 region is CASRWTDDSNQPQHF.

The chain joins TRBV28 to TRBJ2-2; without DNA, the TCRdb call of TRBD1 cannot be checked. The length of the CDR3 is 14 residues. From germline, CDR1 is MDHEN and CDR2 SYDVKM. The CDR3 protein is CARRWGRNTGELFF.

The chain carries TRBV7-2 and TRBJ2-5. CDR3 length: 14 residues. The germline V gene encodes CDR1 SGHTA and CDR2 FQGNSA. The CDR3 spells CASSFGTSWETQYF.

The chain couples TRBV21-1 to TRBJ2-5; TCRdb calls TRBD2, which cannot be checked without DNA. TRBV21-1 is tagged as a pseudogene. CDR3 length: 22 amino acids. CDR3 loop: CASSNHRLRGPKGYGGGETQYF.

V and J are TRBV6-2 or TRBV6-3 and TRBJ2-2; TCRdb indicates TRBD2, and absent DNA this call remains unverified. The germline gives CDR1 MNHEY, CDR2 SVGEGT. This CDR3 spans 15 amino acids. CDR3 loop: CASSRLADNTGELFF.

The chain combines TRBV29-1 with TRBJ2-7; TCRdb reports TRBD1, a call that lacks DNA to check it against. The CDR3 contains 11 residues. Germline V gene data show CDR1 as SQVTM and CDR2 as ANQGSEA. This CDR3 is CSGSTGDEQYF.

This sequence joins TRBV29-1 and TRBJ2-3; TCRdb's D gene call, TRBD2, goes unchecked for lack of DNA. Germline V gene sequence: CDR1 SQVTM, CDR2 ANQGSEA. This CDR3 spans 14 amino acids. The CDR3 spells CSVAGRARGDTQYF.

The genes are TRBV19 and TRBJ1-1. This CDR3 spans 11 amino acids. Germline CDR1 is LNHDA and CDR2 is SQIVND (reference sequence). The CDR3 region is CASSIATEAFF.

CDR3 region: CSVDGDDTDTQYF. The chain has TRBV29-1 and TRBJ2-3; there is no DNA to check the TCRdb D call of TRBD1. Germline V gene data show CDR1 as SQVTM and CDR2 as ANQGSEA. This CDR3 spans 13 amino acids.

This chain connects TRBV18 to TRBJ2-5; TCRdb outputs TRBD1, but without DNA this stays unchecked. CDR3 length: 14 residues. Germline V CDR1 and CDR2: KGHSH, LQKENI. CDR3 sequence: CASSRTGEDETQYF.

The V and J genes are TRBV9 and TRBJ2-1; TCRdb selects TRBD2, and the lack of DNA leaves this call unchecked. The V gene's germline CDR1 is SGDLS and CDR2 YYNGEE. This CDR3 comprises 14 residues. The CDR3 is CASSVSAGSREQFF.

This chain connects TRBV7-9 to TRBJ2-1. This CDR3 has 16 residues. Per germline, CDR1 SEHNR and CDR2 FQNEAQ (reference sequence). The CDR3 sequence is CASSLDPASSYNEQFF.

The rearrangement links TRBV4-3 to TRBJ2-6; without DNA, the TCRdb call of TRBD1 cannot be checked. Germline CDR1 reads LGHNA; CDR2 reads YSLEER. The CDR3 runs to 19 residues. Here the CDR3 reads CASSQWIGSEVSGANVLTF.

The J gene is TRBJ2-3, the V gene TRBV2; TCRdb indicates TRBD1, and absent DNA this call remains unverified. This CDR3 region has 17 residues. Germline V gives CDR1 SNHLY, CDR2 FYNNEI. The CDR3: CASYPVTGNSGTDTQYF.

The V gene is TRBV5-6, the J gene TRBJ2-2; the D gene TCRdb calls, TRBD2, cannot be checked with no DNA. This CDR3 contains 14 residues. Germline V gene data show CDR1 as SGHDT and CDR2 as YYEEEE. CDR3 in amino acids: CASSLGRDTGELFF. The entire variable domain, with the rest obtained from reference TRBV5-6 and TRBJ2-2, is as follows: DAGVTQSPTHLIKTRGQQVTLRCSPKSGHDTVSWYQQALGQGPQFIFQYYEEEERQRGNFPDRFSGHQFPNYSSELNVNALLLGDSALYLCASSLGRDTGELFFGEGSRLTVL.

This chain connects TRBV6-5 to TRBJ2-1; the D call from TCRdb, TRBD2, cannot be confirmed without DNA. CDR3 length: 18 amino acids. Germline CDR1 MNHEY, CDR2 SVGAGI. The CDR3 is CASSTGRSGEPTYNEQFF.